A few counts support the clone carrying this T cell receptor (beta chain). This specimen comes from a study of cytomegalovirus exposure and HLA in healthy donors. Trimming at V came to 5 bases and at J to 3 bases, leaving 9 bases not matched to a gene. Germline CDR1 SEHNR, CDR2 FQNEAQ (reference sequence). CDR3 size: 15 residues. It was with 60 Vbeta and 13 Jbeta primers that the PCR ran. The table came from immunoSEQ multiplex PCR; TCRdb's copy has only in-frame clones and leaves some out. The sample includes more than 110,000 clones, about three quarters of them seen just once. The chain couples TRBV7-9 to TRBJ2-7; 8 bases align to TRBD1. Sequenced sample: PBMCs. The clonotype comes from a male donor in good health and CMV-seronegative. The CDR3 DNA is TGTGCCAGCAGCATCCAGGCAGGGGGCATCTACGAGCAGTACTTC. Encoded protein: CASSIQAGGIYEQYF.